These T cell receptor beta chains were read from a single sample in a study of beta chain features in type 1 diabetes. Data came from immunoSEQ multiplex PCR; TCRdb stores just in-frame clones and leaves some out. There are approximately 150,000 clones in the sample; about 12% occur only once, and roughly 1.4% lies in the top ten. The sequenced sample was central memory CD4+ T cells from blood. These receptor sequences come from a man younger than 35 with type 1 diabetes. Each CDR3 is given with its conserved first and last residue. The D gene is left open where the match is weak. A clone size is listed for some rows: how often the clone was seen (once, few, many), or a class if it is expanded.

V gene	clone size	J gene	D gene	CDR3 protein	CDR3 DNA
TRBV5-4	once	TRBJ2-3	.	CASSLVGQADTQYF	TGTGCCAGCAGCTTGGTTGGGCAGGCAGATACGCAGTATTTT
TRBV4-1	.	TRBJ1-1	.	CASSRIPVSLGTEAFF	TGCGCCAGCAGCCGGATCCCGGTCTCCCTGGGCACTGAAGCTTTCTTT
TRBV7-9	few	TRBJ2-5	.	CASSLLSQRETQYF	TGTGCCAGCAGCTTATTATCTCAGAGGGAGACCCAGTACTTC
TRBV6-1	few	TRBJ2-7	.	CATGISSYEQYF	TGTGCCACAGGGATTAGCTCCTACGAGCAGTACTTC
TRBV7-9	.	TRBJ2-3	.	CASSLLTGDTQYF	TGTGCCAGCAGCTTGCTGACTGGAGATACGCAGTATTTT
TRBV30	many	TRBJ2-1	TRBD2	CAWSRGTRRYNEQFF	TGTGCCTGGAGCCGGGGGACTAGGAGATACAATGAGCAGTTCTTC
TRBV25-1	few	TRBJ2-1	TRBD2	CASSGTRTLDEQFF	TGTGCCAGCAGTGGGACTAGAACGTTGGATGAGCAGTTCTTC
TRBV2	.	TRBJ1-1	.	CASSDGLRETEAFF	TGTGCCAGCAGTGATGGGCTCAGGGAAACTGAAGCTTTCTTT
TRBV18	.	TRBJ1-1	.	CASSPPDGTEAFF	TGTGCCAGCTCACCACCGGACGGAACTGAAGCTTTCTTT
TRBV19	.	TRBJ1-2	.	CASSPLRPGGYTF	TGTGCCAGTAGTCCTCTTAGGCCCGGTGGCTACACCTTC
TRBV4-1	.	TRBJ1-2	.	CASSQAIGTPQYDNYGYTF	TGCGCCAGCAGCCAAGCCATCGGGACACCACAATATGATAACTATGGCTACACCTTC
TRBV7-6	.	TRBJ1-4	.	CASSLSPQERTEKLFF	TGTGCCAGCAGCCTATCCCCCCAGGAACGGACGGAAAAACTGTTTTTT
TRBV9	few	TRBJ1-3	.	CASSDFGNTIYF	TGTGCCAGCAGCGATTTCGGAAACACCATATATTTT
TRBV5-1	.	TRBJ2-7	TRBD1	CASSFGQGGEQYF	TGCGCCAGCAGCTTCGGACAGGGTGGCGAGCAGTACTTC
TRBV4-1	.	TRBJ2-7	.	CASSQEAYEQYF	TGCGCCAGCAGCCAAGAAGCCTACGAGCAGTACTTC
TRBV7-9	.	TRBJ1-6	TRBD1	CASSPRDRDPPPLHF	TGTGCCAGCAGCCCACGGGACAGGGACCCGCCACCCCTCCACTTT
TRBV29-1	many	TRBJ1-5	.	CSASGAGRGQPQHF	TGCAGCGCCTCCGGGGCCGGCAGGGGTCAGCCCCAGCATTTT
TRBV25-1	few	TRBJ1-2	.	CASSEGPQNYGYTF	TGTGCCAGCAGTGAGGGACCGCAGAACTATGGCTACACCTTC
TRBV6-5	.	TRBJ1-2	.	CASSYNDPRQGDGYTF	TGTGCCAGCAGTTACAACGACCCCCGGCAGGGTGATGGCTACACCTTC
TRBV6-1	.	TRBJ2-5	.	CASSAGHQETQYF	TGTGCCAGCAGTGCTGGACATCAAGAGACCCAGTACTTC
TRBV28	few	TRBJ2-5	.	CASSLTRTQYF	TGTGCCAGCAGCTTGACCAGGACCCAGTACTTC
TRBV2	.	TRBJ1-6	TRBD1	CASRGTGDSPLHF	TGTGCCAGCCGAGGGACAGGGGATTCACCCCTCCACTTT
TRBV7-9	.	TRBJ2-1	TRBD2	CASSLVQGGGSYNEQFF	TGTGCCAGCAGCTTAGTCCAAGGCGGGGGCTCCTACAATGAGCAGTTCTTC
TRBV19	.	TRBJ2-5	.	CASSIQGRETQYF	TGTGCCAGTAGTATTCAGGGTCGGGAGACCCAGTACTTC
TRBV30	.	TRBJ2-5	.	CAWTGYQETQYF	TGTGCCTGGACCGGGTACCAAGAGACCCAGTACTTC
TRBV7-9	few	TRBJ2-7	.	CASSLSLPDEQYF	TGTGCCAGCAGCTTAAGTCTGCCGGACGAGCAGTACTTC
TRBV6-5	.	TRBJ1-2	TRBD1	CASSRGTGVLYGYTF	TGTGCCAGCAGCCGCGGGACAGGGGTCCTCTATGGCTACACCTTC
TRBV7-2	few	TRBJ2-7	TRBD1	CASSFAGGVDEQYF	TGTGCCAGCAGCTTTGCAGGGGGCGTTGACGAGCAGTACTTC
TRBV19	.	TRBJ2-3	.	CASMLPGRFDTQYF	TGTGCCAGTATGCTCCCAGGTCGATTCGATACGCAGTATTTT
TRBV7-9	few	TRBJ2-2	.	CASSPSPDGELFF	TGTGCCAGCAGCCCAAGCCCGGACGGGGAGCTGTTTTTT
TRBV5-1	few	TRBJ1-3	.	CASSEGPSGNTIYF	TGCGCCAGCAGCGAAGGACCCTCTGGAAACACCATATATTTT
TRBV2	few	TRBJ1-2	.	CATPLSSAFDGYTF	TGTGCCACCCCTTTATCTTCTGCGTTTGATGGCTACACCTTC